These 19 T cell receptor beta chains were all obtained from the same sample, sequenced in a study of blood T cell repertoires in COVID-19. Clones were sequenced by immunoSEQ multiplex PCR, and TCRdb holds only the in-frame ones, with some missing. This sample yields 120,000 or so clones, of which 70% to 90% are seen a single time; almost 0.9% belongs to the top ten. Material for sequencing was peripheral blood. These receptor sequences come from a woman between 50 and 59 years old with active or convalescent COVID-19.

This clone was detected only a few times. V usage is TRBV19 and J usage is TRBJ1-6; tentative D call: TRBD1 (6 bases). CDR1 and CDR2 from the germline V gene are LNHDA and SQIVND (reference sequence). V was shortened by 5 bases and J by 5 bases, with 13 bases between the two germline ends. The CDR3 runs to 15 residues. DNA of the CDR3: TGTGCCAGTAGTGTGGGGGCATGGAATAATTCACCCCTCCACTTT. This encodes CASSVGAWNNSPLHF.

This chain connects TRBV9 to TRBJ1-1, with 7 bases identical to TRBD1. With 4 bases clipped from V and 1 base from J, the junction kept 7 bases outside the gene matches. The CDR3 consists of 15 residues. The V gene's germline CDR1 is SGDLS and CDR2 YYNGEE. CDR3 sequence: CASSPTGTENTEAFF. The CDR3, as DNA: TGTGCCAGCAGCCCGACCGGGACAGAGAACACTGAAGCTTTCTTT.

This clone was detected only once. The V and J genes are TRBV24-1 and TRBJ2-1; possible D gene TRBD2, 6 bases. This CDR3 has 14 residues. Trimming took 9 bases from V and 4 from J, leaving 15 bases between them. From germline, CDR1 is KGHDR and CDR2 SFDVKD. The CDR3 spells CATGKSGGYNEQFF. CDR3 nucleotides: TGTGCCACCGGGAAAAGCGGAGGGTACAATGAGCAGTTCTTC.

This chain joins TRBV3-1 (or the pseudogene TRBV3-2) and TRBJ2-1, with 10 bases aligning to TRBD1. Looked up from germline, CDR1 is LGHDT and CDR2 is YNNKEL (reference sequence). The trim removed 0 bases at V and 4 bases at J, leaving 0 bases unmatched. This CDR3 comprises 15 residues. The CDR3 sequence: CASSQEGQGYNEQFF. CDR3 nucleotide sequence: TGTGCCAGCAGCCAAGAGGGACAGGGGTACAATGAGCAGTTCTTC.

Written as DNA, the CDR3 is TGTGCCAGCAGTCTGGCAGGGGGCATCTTCCGCGAGCAGTACTTC. Translating it yields CASSLAGGIFREQYF. This rearrangement joins TRBV28 to TRBJ2-7; 8 bases agree with TRBD1. The CDR3 is 15 residues long. Trimming took 5 bases from V and 6 from J; bases not matched to a gene: 12. CDR1 is MDHEN and CDR2 is SYDVKM in the germline V gene.

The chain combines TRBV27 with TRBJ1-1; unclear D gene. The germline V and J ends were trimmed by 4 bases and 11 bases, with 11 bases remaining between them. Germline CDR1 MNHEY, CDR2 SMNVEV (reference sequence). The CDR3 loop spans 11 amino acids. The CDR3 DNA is TGTGCCAGCAGTTCTGGGAGACGGGCTTTCTTT. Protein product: CASSSGRRAFF.

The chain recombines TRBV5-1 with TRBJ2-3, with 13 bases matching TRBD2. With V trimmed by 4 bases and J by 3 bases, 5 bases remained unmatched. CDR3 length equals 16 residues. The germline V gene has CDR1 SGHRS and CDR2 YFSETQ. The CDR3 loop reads CASSLPGLAGTDTQYF. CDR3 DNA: TGCGCCAGCAGCCTCCCGGGACTAGCGGGAACAGATACGCAGTATTTT.

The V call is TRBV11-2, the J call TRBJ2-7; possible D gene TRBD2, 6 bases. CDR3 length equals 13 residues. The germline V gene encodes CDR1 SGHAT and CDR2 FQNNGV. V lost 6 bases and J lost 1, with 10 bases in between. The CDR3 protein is CASRGLQSYEQYF. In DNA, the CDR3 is TGTGCCAGCAGGGGACTTCAGTCCTACGAGCAGTACTTC.

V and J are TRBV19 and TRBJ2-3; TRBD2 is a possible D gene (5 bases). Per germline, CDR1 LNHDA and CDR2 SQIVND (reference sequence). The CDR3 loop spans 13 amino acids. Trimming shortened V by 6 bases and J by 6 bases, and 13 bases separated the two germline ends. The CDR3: CASSLGSWDTQYF. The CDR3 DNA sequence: TGTGCCAGTAGCTTAGGGAGCTGGGATACGCAGTATTTT.

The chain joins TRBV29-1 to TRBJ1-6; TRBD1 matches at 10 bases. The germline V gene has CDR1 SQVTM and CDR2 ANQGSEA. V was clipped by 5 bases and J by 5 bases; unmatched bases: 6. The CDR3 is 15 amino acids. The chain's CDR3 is CSVTVGQGDNSPLHF. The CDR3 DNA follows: TGCAGCGTTACGGTCGGACAGGGGGATAATTCACCCCTCCACTTT.

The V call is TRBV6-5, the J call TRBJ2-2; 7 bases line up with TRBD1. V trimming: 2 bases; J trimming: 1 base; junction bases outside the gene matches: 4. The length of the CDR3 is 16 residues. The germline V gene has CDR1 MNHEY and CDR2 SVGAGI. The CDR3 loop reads CASSYVDRMNTGELFF. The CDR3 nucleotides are TGTGCCAGCAGTTACGTGGACAGGATGAACACCGGGGAGCTGTTTTTT.

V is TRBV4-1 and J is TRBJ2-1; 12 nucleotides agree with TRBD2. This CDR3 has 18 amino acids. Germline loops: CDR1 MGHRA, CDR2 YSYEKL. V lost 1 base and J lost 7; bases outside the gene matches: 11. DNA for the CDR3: TGCGCCAGCAGCCAAGTTCACGGGACTAGCGGGCTCAAGAATGAGCAGTTCTTC. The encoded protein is CASSQVHGTSGLKNEQFF.

CDR3 amino acids: CASSPGQGLGTGELFF. CDR3 DNA: TGTGCCAGTAGCCCGGGACAGGGGCTGGGAACCGGGGAGCTGTTTTTT. The chain employs TRBV19 and TRBJ2-2; 10 bases fit TRBD1. This CDR3 has 16 residues. Trimming removed 6 bases from V and 5 bases from J; junction bases left unmatched: 9. Germline CDR1 is LNHDA and CDR2 is SQIVND (reference sequence).

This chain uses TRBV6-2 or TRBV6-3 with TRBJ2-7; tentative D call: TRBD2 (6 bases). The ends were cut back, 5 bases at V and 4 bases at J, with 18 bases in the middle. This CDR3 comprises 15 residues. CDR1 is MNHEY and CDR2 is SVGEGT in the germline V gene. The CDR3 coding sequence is TGTGCCAGCAGTGTCGGGGGTAGCTATCGGTACGAGCAGTACTTC. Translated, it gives CASSVGGSYRYEQYF.

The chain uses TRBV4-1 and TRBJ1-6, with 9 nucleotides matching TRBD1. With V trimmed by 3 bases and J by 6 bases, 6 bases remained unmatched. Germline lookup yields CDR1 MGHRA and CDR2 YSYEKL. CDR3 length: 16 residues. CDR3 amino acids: CASSQAGTGSNSPLHF. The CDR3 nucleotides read TGCGCCAGCAGCCAGGCTGGGACAGGGAGTAATTCACCCCTCCACTTT.

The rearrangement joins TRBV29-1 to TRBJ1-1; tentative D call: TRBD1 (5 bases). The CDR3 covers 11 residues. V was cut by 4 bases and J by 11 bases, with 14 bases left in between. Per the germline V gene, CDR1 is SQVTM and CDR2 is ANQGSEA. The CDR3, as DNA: TGCAGCGTTGTTAGGGGCGACCGGGCTTTCTTT. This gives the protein CSVVRGDRAFF.

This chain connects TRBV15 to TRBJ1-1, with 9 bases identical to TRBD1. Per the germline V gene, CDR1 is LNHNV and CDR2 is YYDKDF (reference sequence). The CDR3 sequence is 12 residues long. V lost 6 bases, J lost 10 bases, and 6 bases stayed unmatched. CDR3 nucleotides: TGTGCCACCAGGGGGTTGGACAGGGGAGCTTTCTTT. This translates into CATRGLDRGAFF.

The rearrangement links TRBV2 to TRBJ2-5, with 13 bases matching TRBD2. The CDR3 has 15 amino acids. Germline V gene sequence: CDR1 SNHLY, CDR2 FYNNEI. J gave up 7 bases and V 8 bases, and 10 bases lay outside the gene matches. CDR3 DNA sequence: TGTGCCAGCGGGGAACTAGCGGGAGGGGGTGGGACCCAGTACTTC. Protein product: CASGELAGGGGTQYF.

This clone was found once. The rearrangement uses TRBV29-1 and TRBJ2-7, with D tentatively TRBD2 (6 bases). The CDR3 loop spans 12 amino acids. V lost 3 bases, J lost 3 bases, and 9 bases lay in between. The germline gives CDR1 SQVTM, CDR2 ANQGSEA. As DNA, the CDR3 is TGCAGCGTTGAGCGACTAGGCTACGAGCAGTACTTC. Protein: CSVERLGYEQYF.